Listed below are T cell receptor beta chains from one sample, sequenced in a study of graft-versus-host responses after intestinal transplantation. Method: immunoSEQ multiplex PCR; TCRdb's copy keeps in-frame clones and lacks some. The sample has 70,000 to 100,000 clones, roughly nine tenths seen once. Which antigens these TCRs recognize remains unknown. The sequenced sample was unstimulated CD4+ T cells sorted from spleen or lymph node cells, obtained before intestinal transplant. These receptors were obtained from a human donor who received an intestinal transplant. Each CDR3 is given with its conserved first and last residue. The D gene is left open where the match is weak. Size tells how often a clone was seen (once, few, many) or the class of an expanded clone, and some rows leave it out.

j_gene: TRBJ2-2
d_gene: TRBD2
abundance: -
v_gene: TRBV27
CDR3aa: CASSLQAGGGELFF
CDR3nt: TGTGCCAGCAGTTTACAAGCGGGAGGCGGGGAGCTGTTTTTT

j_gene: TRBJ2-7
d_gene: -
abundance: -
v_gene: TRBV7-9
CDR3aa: CASSLAPRWAGERYEQYF
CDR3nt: TGTGCCAGCAGCTTAGCACCGCGGTGGGCAGGGGAGAGGTACGAGCAGTACTTC

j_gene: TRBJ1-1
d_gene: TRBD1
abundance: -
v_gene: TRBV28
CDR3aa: CASIPPQGQNTEAFF
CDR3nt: TGTGCCAGCATCCCCCCACAGGGGCAGAACACTGAAGCTTTCTTT

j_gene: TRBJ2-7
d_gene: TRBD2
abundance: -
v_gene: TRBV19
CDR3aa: CASSLNSAGEPYEQYF
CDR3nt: TGTGCCAGTAGTCTAAATTCAGCGGGGGAACCTTACGAGCAGTACTTC

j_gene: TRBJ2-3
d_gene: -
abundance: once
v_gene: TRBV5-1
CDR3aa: CASSSRDSRTDTQYF
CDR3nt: TGCGCCAGCAGCTCGCGGGACAGTCGCACAGATACGCAGTATTTT

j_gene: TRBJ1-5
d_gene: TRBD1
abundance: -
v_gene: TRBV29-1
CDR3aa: CSASLGTGTYQPQHF
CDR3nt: TGCAGCGCCTCCCTCGGGACAGGAACGTATCAGCCCCAGCATTTT

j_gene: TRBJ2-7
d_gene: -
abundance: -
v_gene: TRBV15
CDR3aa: CATSSSSYEQYF
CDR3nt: TGTGCCACCAGCAGCAGTTCCTACGAGCAGTACTTC

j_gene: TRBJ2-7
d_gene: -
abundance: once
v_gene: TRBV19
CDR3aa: CASSGRGTNHEQYF
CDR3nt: TGTGCCAGTAGTGGTCGGGGGACCAACCACGAGCAGTACTTC

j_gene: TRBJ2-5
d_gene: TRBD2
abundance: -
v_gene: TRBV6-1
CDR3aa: CASIWASGPGTQYF
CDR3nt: TGTGCCAGCATTTGGGCTAGCGGTCCGGGGACCCAGTACTTC

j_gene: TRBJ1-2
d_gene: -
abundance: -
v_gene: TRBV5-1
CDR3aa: CASSLEGVNYGYTF
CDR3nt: TGCGCCAGCAGCTTGGAAGGGGTTAACTATGGCTACACCTTC

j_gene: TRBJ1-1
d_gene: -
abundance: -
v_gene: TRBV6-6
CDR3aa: CASSSLGAKNTEAFF
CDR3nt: TGTGCCAGCAGTTCACTGGGGGCTAAGAACACTGAAGCTTTCTTT

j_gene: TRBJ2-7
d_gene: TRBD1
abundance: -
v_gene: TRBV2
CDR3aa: CASAVTSRGHNPYEQYF
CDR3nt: TGTGCCAGCGCTGTCACTTCCAGGGGGCATAATCCCTACGAGCAGTACTTC

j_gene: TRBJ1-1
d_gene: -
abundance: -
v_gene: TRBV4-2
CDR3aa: CASSRKNTEAFF
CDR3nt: TGTGCCAGCAGCCGTAAGAACACTGAAGCTTTCTTT

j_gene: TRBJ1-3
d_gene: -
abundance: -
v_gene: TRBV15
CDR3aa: CATSRVPGAIYF
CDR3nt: TGTGCCACCAGCAGAGTCCCCGGGGCCATATATTTT

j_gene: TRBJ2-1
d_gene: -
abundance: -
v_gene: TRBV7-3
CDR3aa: CASSFSPGRAGSEQFF
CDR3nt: TGTGCCAGCAGCTTTAGTCCCGGGCGAGCGGGTAGTGAGCAGTTCTTC

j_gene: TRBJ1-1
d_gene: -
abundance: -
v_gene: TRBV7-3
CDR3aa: CASSSSRNTEAFF
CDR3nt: TGTGCCAGCAGCTCCTCGAGGAACACTGAAGCTTTCTTT

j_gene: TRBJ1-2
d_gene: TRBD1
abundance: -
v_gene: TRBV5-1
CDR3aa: CASSWDRKAVYTF
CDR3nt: TGCGCCAGCAGCTGGGACAGAAAAGCTGTCTACACCTTC

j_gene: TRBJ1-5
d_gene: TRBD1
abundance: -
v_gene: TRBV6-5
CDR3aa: CASSRRQGDQPQHF
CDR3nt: TGTGCCAGCAGCCGGAGACAGGGTGATCAGCCCCAGCATTTT

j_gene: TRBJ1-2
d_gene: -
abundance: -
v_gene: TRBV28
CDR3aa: CASSPDSYGYTF
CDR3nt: TGTGCCAGCAGCCCGGACAGCTATGGCTACACCTTC

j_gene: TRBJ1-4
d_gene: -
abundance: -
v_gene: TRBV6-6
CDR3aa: CASSYYSATNEKLFF
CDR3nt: TGTGCCAGCAGTTACTACAGTGCAACTAATGAAAAACTGTTTTTT

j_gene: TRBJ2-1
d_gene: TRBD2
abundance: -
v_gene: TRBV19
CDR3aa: CASSIRPATSGSYNEQFF
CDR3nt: TGTGCCAGTAGTATCCGCCCCGCGACTAGCGGGAGTTACAATGAGCAGTTCTTC

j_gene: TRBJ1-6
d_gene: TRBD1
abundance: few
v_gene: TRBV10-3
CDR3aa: CAIAGTGESPLHF
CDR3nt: TGTGCCATCGCGGGGACAGGGGAATCACCCCTCCACTTT

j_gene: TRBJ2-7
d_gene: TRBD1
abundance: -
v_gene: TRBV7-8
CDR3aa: CASSRTGGPYEQYF
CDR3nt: TGTGCCAGCAGTCGGACAGGTGGTCCCTACGAGCAGTACTTC

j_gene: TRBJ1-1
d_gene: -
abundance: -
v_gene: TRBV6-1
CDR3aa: CASGHLENTEAFF
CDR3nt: TGTGCCAGCGGGCATCTCGAGAACACTGAAGCCTTCTTT

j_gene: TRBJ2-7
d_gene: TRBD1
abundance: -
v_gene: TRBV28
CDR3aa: CASSSSGTGYSYEQYF
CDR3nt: TGTGCCAGCAGTTCCTCCGGGACAGGGTACTCCTACGAGCAGTACTTC

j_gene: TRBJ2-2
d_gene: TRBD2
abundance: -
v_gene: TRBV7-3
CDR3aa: CASSSLAGGNTGELFF
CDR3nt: TGTGCCAGCAGCTCACTCGCGGGGGGGAACACCGGGGAGCTGTTTTTT

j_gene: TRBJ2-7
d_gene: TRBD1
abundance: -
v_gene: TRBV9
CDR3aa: CASSAGTGGTYEQYF
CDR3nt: TGTGCCAGCAGCGCCGGGACAGGGGGGACCTACGAGCAGTACTTC

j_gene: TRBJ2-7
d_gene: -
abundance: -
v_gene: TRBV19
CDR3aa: CAKTNADRPLSEQYF
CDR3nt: TGTGCCAAAACAAACGCCGACAGGCCACTAAGCGAGCAGTACTTC

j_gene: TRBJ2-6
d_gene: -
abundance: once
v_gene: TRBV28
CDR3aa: CASSFPGASGANVLTF
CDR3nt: TGTGCCAGCAGTTTTCCAGGGGCGTCTGGGGCCAACGTCCTGACTTTC

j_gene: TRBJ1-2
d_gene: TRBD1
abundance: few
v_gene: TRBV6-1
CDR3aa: CASSRGTDYGYTF
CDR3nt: TGTGCCAGCAGTAGGGGGACAGACTATGGCTACACCTTC

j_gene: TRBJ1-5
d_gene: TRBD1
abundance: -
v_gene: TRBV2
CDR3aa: CASSEVVWDRTSYSNQPQHF
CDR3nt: TGTGCCAGCAGTGAAGTGGTATGGGACAGGACAAGCTATAGCAATCAGCCCCAGCATTTT

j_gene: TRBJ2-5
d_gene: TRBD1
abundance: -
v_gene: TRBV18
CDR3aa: CASSPRTGPQETQYF
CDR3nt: TGTGCCAGCTCACCGCGGACAGGGCCACAGGAGACCCAGTACTTC

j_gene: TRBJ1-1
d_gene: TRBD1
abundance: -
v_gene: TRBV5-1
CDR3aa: CASRPVAGVGGRTEAFF
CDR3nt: TGCGCCAGCAGACCAGTCGCAGGGGTAGGGGGCCGCACTGAAGCTTTCTTT

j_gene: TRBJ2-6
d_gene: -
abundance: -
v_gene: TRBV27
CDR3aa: CASSPGRRISGANVLTF
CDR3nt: TGTGCCAGCAGCCCCGGACGGAGGATCTCTGGGGCCAACGTCCTGACTTTC

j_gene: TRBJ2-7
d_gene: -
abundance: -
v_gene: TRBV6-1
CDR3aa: CASSGRGMGSYEQYF
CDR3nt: TGTGCCAGCAGTGGGCGCGGCATGGGCTCCTACGAGCAGTACTTC

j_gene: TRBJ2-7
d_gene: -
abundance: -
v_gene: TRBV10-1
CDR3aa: CASSDGRVSYEQYF
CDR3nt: TGCGCCAGCAGTGATGGCAGGGTCTCCTACGAGCAGTACTTC

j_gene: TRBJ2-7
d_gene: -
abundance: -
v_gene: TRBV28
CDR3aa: CAGSRTEPYEQYF
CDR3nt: TGTGCCGGCAGTCGGACTGAGCCCTACGAGCAGTACTTC

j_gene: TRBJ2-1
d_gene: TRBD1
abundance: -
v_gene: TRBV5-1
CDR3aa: CASSPGQGGVNEQFF
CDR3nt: TGCGCCAGCAGCCCCGGACAGGGGGGTGTCAATGAGCAGTTCTTC

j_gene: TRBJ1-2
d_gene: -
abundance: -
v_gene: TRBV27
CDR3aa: CASSFTAPPGYGYTF
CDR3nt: TGTGCCAGCAGTTTCACGGCCCCCCCGGGCTATGGCTACACCTTC

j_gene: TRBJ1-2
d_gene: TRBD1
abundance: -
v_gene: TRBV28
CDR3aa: CASSLQGHGYTF
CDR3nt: TGTGCCAGCAGTCTACAGGGGCATGGCTACACCTTC

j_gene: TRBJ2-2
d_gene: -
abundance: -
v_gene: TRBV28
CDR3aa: CASSLLGDSTGELFF
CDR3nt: TGTGCCAGCAGTTTATTAGGGGATTCCACCGGGGAGCTGTTTTTT

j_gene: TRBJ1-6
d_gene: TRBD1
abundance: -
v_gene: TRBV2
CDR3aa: CASRWDSNSPLHF
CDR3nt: TGTGCCAGCAGATGGGACAGCAATTCACCCCTCCACTTT